The clone carrying this T cell receptor beta chain appeared a single time. Looked up from germline, CDR1 is KGHSH and CDR2 is LQKENI. The CDR3 length is 12 residues. Trimming stripped 6 bases from V and 10 bases from J, with 13 bases between. Memory CD4+ cells were the fraction left after CD45RA+ naive selection. This entry is derived from a study of shared clonotypes between healthy human individuals. As for the study in general: Researchers assigned three CD4 naive, three CD4 memory, two CD8 naive and one CD8 memory plate to each donor.

The protocol was immunoSEQ multiplex PCR, while the TCRdb copy is restricted to in-frame clones and leaves out a portion. The sample records roughly 1.4 million clones, approximately 98.5% being singletons. This receptor was obtained from a man aged 25 to 40 in good health. Sequencing was performed on naive CD4+ T cells sorted from blood. Regarding subset: CD45RA+ positively selected. V is TRBV18 and J is TRBJ1-5; D is unresolved. DNA for the CDR3: TGTGCCAGCTCCCAACGGGAGGGACCCCAGCATTTT. This codes for CASSQREGPQHF.